This TCR beta chain was observed in a study of T cell changes during pregnancy in multiple sclerosis. The CDR3 has 13 amino acids. Germline V gene data show CDR1 as SEHNR and CDR2 as FQNEAQ (reference sequence). The germline V and J ends were trimmed by 1 base and 9 bases, with 12 bases remaining between them. Repertoires were generated with immunoSEQ multiplex PCR, while TCRdb's copy carries only in-frame clones and drops some. The table shows tens of thousands of clones, with 92% occurring only once. The sequence derives from a female donor with multiple sclerosis, enrolled in a pregnancy study. The source was CD4+ T cells from peripheral blood mononuclear cells, collected after pregnancy. The chain has TRBV7-9 and TRBJ1-2; D perhaps matches TRBD1 (5 bases). CDR3 coding DNA: TGTGCCAGCAGCTTAGGGACATTTGGACGCTACACCTTC. Translating it yields CASSLGTFGRYTF. Complete variable domain (other parts from reference TRBV7-9 and TRBJ1-2): DTGVSQNPRHKITKRGQNVTFRCDPISEHNRLYWYRQTLGQGPEFLTYFQNEAQLEKSRLLSDRFSAERPKGSFSTLEIQRTEQGDSAMYLCASSLGTFGRYTFGSGTRLTVV.